The rows below give T cell receptor beta chains drawn from one sample of a study of T cell clones after liver transplantation. Clones were sequenced by immunoSEQ multiplex PCR, and TCRdb holds only the in-frame ones, with some missing. The sample has fewer than 50,000 clones, about 86% seen once. Sequenced material: CD4+ T cells from blood, taken 24 months after liver transplant. All receptors come from a human patient who received a liver transplant. Some T cells may trace back to the graft donor. Both conserved end residues are part of each CDR3. A D gene is named only where the DNA matches it firmly. Rows give clone size only sometimes, using once, few, many, or a class for an expanded clone.

d_call clone_size j_call cdr3_length v_call cdr3_nt cdr3_aa
TRBD1 - TRBJ1-2 16 TRBV25-1 TGTGCCAGCAGTGAATCCCGACAGGGGGCCGGCTATGGCTACACCTTC CASSESRQGAGYGYTF
- - TRBJ2-3 15 TRBV11-2 TGTGCCAGCAGCTTAGGGGAAACTAGCACAGATACGCAGTATTTT CASSLGETSTDTQYF
TRBD2 - TRBJ2-2 13 TRBV29-1 TGCAGCGTTGGGGGACTAGACACCGGGGAGCTGTTTTTT CSVGGLDTGELFF
- - TRBJ2-1 13 TRBV27 TGTGCCAGCAGCTGGAGGGTTAACAATGAGCAGTTCTTC CASSWRVNNEQFF
- - TRBJ1-2 14 TRBV10-3 TGTGCCATCAGCCGCAAAGGGACCCAGGGCCCCTACACCTTC CAISRKGTQGPYTF
- - TRBJ1-5 15 TRBV7-2 TGTGCCAGCAGCCCCGGGACGGGGGTCGGTCAGCCCCAGCATTTT CASSPGTGVGQPQHF
- - TRBJ2-2 13 TRBV4-2 TGTGCCAGCAGCCAACAGGGAAATGGGGAGCTGTTTTTT CASSQQGNGELFF
TRBD1 - TRBJ1-5 16 TRBV5-6 TGTGCCAGCAGCCAAAACAGGGGTCTGGGCAATCAGCCCCAGCATTTT CASSQNRGLGNQPQHF
- - TRBJ1-2 16 TRBV5-1 TGCGCCAGCAGCTTGGGGGACACGATCCTACTCTATGGCTACACCTTC CASSLGDTILLYGYTF
- - TRBJ2-2 17 TRBV14 TGTGCCAGCAGCCAAGAAAAGGGCCAGTCGAACACCGGGGAGCTGTTTTTT CASSQEKGQSNTGELFF
- - TRBJ2-7 15 TRBV7-2 TGTGCCAGCAGCTTAGCGGGGGGCGTTGGGTACGAGCAGTACTTC CASSLAGGVGYEQYF
TRBD1 - TRBJ2-7 14 TRBV14 TGTGCCAGCAGCCAAGAGGGACAGTTCTACGAGCAGTACTTC CASSQEGQFYEQYF
- - TRBJ2-7 12 TRBV11-2 TGTGCCAGCAGCCCCCGGACCGGCGGGCAGTACTTC CASSPRTGGQYF
- once TRBJ2-7 13 TRBV7-2 TGTGCCAGCAGCTTACACAAGTCCTACGAGCAGTACTTC CASSLHKSYEQYF
- - TRBJ1-5 17 TRBV5-4 TGTGCCAGCAGCTTGGGTGGCACAGGGATTGGTGTTCAGCCCCAGCATTTT CASSLGGTGIGVQPQHF
TRBD2 - TRBJ2-3 17 TRBV7-9 TGTGCCAGCAGCCCGACCCCGGGACTAGCGAAAACAGATACGCAGTATTTT CASSPTPGLAKTDTQYF
- - TRBJ1-5 13 TRBV29-1 TGCAGCGTTCTTGCGTCGGGGGATCAGCCCCAGCATTTT CSVLASGDQPQHF
TRBD2 - TRBJ2-5 14 TRBV7-2 TGTGCCAGCAGCCCCCGGGGGGACCAAGAGACCCAGTACTTC CASSPRGDQETQYF
TRBD2 - TRBJ2-1 15 TRBV11-2 TGTGCCAGCAGCTCCGCTAGCGGATCCTACAATGAGCAGTTCTTC CASSSASGSYNEQFF
- - TRBJ2-5 15 TRBV18 TGTGCCAGCTCACTCGCACCAGGTTGGCAAGAGACCCAGTACTTC CASSLAPGWQETQYF
TRBD1 - TRBJ1-5 16 TRBV7-8 TGTGCCAGCAGCTTAGCGACGACCAGGGGGGATCAGCCCCAGCATTTT CASSLATTRGDQPQHF
- few TRBJ2-1 14 TRBV28 TGTGCCAGCAGTTCCCCGGGACGATACAATGAGCAGTTCTTC CASSSPGRYNEQFF
- - TRBJ2-5 14 TRBV11-1 TGTGCCAGCAGCTACACTTGGACAGAAGAGACCCAGTACTTC CASSYTWTEETQYF
TRBD2 - TRBJ2-3 14 TRBV10-3 TGTGCCATCAGTGGGGGGGGTACCACAGATACGCAGTATTTT CAISGGGTTDTQYF
- - TRBJ1-1 13 TRBV14 TGTGCCAGCAAATGGGGAGCGAACACTGAAGCTTTCTTT CASKWGANTEAFF
- - TRBJ2-2 15 TRBV6-6 TGTGCCAGCAGTTTTCTTCACAAAACCACCGGGGAGCTGTTTTTT CASSFLHKTTGELFF
- few TRBJ1-2 14 TRBV5-1 TGCGCCAGCAGCTTGGAGTCGGCTGACTATGGCTACACCTTC CASSLESADYGYTF
- - TRBJ1-1 14 TRBV12-5 TGTGCTAGTGGTCTCGGACAGAGTAACACTGAAGCTTTCTTT CASGLGQSNTEAFF
- - TRBJ2-7 14 TRBV19 TGTGCCAGTAGTCCTCAATTTAGGAGGGTCGAGCAGTACTTC CASSPQFRRVEQYF
- - TRBJ1-4 15 TRBV15 TGTGCCACCAGTTACGATTATGCGGGGAATGAAAAACTGTTTTTT CATSYDYAGNEKLFF
- - TRBJ2-6 17 TRBV27 TGTGCCAGCAGTATAACATCCGGGACCTCTGGGGCCAACGTCCTGACTTTC CASSITSGTSGANVLTF
TRBD1 - TRBJ2-1 17 TRBV7-2 TGTGCCAGCAGGCGAAGCCGGGACAGGGGGCGTCAGAATGAGCAGTTCTTC CASRRSRDRGRQNEQFF
TRBD1 - TRBJ2-1 16 TRBV18 TGTGCCAGCTCACCACTACCGGGACAGGGCACCAATGAGCAGTTCTTC CASSPLPGQGTNEQFF
TRBD2 - TRBJ2-7 17 TRBV18 TGTGCCAGCTCACCCGCGGCGGGGGGCGGGAGCTCCTACGAGCAGTACTTC CASSPAAGGGSSYEQYF
TRBD1 - TRBJ2-7 14 TRBV25-1 TGTGCCAGCAGAGGACAGGGGGTTTCCTACGAGCAGTACTTC CASRGQGVSYEQYF
- - TRBJ2-7 12 TRBV2 TGTGCCAGCTGCACAGAGAACTACGAGCAGTACTTC CASCTENYEQYF
TRBD1 - TRBJ2-7 15 TRBV5-4 TGTGCCAGCAGCTCGGGAGAGACAGGGGGCTACGAGCAGTACTTC CASSSGETGGYEQYF
- - TRBJ2-5 13 TRBV19 TGTGCCAGTAGTATAGGGGAGAGGGAGACCCAGTACTTC CASSIGERETQYF
TRBD2 - TRBJ2-7 13 TRBV10-1 TGCGCCATGGCTCTAGCGGAGACCTACGAGCAGTACTTC CAMALAETYEQYF
TRBD2 - TRBJ2-1 15 TRBV9 TGTGCCAGCAGCGTCAGTAGCGGGAGCGCGGATGAGCAGTTCTTC CASSVSSGSADEQFF
TRBD1 once TRBJ2-1 14 TRBV30 TGTGCCTGGAGTCCTCCGGGACAGTTGAATGAGCAGTTCTTC CAWSPPGQLNEQFF
TRBD1 - TRBJ1-1 16 TRBV18 TGTGCCAGCTCACCGAGGACAGGGGTGAATGGGGCTGAAGCTTTCTTT CASSPRTGVNGAEAFF
- - TRBJ1-2 13 TRBV25-1 TGTGCCGCCCGGGGAGCAGCTAACTATGGCTACACCTTC CAARGAANYGYTF
- - TRBJ1-1 15 TRBV30 TGTGCCTGGAGAGTAGTAGTCAGGTCGAACACTGAAGCTTTCTTT CAWRVVVRSNTEAFF
TRBD2 - TRBJ2-1 14 TRBV19 TGTGCCAGTAGTATGACTAGCGGGAGTAATGAGCAGTTCTTC CASSMTSGSNEQFF
- medium-sized TRBJ1-5 14 TRBV19 TGTGCCAGTAGTACAACACAAGCTTATCAGCCCCAGCATTTT CASSTTQAYQPQHF
TRBD2 - TRBJ2-3 17 TRBV7-2 TGTGCCAGCAGCCCCTTCCGGGGGGGCCTTAGATCAGATACGCAGTATTTT CASSPFRGGLRSDTQYF